The 8 T cell receptor beta chains below all came from one sample that was sequenced in a study of Graves' ophthalmopathy and Graves' hyperthyroidism (dated by TCRdb to 2016 to 2019). These reads were obtained on an Illumina HiSeq 2000. For repertoire sequencing, TCR beta CDR3 regions were amplified from RNA transcripts. The first round was an RT-PCR using HTBI primers with the Qiagen OneStep RT-PCR kit, and this first round was followed by a second-round multiplex PCR, then size selection and purification. TCRdb applied fastp at Q25 and MiXCR to the public reads, then kept only in-frame beta chains. Rows matching on CDR3 protein sequence are summarized as one entry with the most common DNA and genes. This sample lists 220,000 or so distinct CDR3 sequences; approximately 21% were detected once. Jointly, the top ten make up roughly 45% of the sample. The specimen was peripheral blood. These receptors all come from a woman aged 45 to 65 with Graves' ophthalmopathy. Donor details come from another sample of the same person, matched by shared clones.

This clonotype was detected many times. The chain uses TRBV19 and TRBJ2-7; 12 bases line up with TRBD2. CDR1 LNHDA and CDR2 SQIVND come from the germline V gene (reference sequence). The CDR3 consists of 13 residues. The J segment lost 7 bases and the V segment lost 5 bases, leaving 3 bases of the junction unmatched. The CDR3 DNA sequence: TGTGCCAGTAGTCCCGGACTAGCGGGAGAGCAGTACTTC. As protein: CASSPGLAGEQYF.

This rearrangement joins TRBV19 to TRBJ2-7, with D perhaps matching TRBD1 (6 bases). The CDR3 has 14 residues. Germline V lookup: CDR1 LNHDA, CDR2 SQIVND (reference sequence). V lost 5 bases and J lost 6, with 17 bases in between. CDR3 residues: CASSRPGQRSEQYF. CDR3 nucleotide sequence: TGTGCCAGTAGTCGTCCGGGACAACGGAGCGAGCAGTACTTC.

The chain employs TRBV12-3 or TRBV12-4 and TRBJ1-3; D not resolved. The CDR3 is 12 residues long. V lost 3 bases and J 4 bases, leaving 4 bases between the germline ends. CDR3 residues: CASSFPGNTIYF. The CDR3 DNA is TGTGCCAGCAGTTTTCCCGGAAACACCATATATTTT.

This clonotype was recorded many times. This chain links TRBV5-1 with TRBJ2-7; the D gene could be TRBD1 or TRBD2 (5 bases each). Per germline, CDR1 SGHRS and CDR2 YFSETQ. The length of the CDR3 is 14 residues. Trimming cost V 2 bases and J 3 bases, with 12 bases left between them. The CDR3 protein is CASSFRGDLYEQYF. CDR3 in DNA: TGCGCCAGCAGCTTCCGAGGGGACCTCTACGAGCAGTACTTC.

This clonotype came up many times. The chain recombines TRBV12-3 or TRBV12-4 with TRBJ2-5; TRBD2 aligns across 7 bases. The CDR3 consists of 16 residues. V shed 1 base and J 1 base; nucleotides not matched to a gene: 6. CDR3 in DNA: TGTGCCAGCAGTTTAGGGGGAGGGGCCGGCCAAGAGACCCAGTACTTC. It is translated as CASSLGGGAGQETQYF.

This clonotype was observed at least ten times. J is TRBJ1-3 and V is TRBV28; D unresolved. The V gene lost 5 bases and the J gene lost 5 bases, with 13 bases spanning the gap. Per germline, CDR1 MDHEN and CDR2 SYDVKM. The CDR3 spans 14 residues. The CDR3 coding sequence is TGTGCCAGCAGTGAGGTAACGGTGCGAAACACCATATATTTT. This codes for CASSEVTVRNTIYF.

At least ten counts were recorded for this clonotype. The chain couples TRBV6-5 to TRBJ2-7, with 7 bases aligning to TRBD1. Trimming took 7 bases from V and 2 from J; bases not matched to a gene: 8. Germline CDR1 and CDR2: MNHEY and SVGAGI. The CDR3 totals 14 residues. The CDR3 DNA follows: TGTGCCAGCACACAGGGGATTGTGACCTACGAGCAGTACTTC. Encoded protein: CASTQGIVTYEQYF.

The chain employs TRBV15 and TRBJ2-7, with 7 bases fitting TRBD1. The CDR3 sequence is 14 residues long. CDR1 is LNHNV and CDR2 is YYDKDF in the germline V gene (reference sequence). Trimming at V came to 5 bases and at J to 3 bases, leaving 7 bases not matched to a gene. CDR3 nucleotides: TGTGCCACCAGCGTCAGTCGGGACAGCTACGAGCAGTACTTC. Translating gives CATSVSRDSYEQYF.